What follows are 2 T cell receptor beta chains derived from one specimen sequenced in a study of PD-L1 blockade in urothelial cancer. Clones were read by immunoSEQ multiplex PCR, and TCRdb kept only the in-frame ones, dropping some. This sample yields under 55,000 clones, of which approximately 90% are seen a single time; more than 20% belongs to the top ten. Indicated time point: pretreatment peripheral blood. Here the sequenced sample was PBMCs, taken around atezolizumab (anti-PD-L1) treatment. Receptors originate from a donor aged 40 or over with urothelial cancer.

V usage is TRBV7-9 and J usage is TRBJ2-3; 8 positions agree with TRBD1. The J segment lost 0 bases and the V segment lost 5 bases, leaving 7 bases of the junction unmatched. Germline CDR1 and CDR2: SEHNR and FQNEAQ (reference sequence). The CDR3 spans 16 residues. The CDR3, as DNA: TGTGCCAGCAGCCCCGGACAGGGACCTAGCACAGATACGCAGTATTTT. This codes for CASSPGQGPSTDTQYF.

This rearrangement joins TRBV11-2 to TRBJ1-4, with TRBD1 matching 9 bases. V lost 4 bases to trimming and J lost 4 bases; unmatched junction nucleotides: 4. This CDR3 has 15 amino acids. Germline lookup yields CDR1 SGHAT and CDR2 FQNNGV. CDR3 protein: CASSSRDRVNEKLFF. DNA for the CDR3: TGTGCCAGCAGCTCGCGGGACAGGGTTAATGAAAAACTGTTTTTT.